This record covers a single TCR beta chain. The data derive from a study of blood T cell repertoires in COVID-19. Original handling: It was from reference gene primer amplification that nucleated cell counts were estimated. Assay used: immunoSEQ multiplex PCR; TCRdb lists only in-frame clones, some missing. Clonal size and the V and J genes are those of that table, whereas D and trimming came from the DNA. The repertoire holds some 340,000 clones, with 90% as singletons. The CDR3 spans 15 residues. V lost 0 bases, J lost 6 bases, and 14 bases lay in between. Germline V gene data show CDR1 as LGHDT and CDR2 as YNNKEL (reference sequence). Residents of approximately 25 US areas, aged roughly 18 to 89 years, made up the participants.

The TCR sequence derives from a woman aged 30 to 39 who had been exposed to COVID-19. Material for sequencing was PBMCs or T cells enriched from blood (not recorded which). The chain couples TRBV3-1 (or the pseudogene TRBV3-2) to TRBJ2-5; no clear D gene. In DNA form, the CDR3 reads TGTGCCAGCAGCCAAGACCCCGCTAACCCCCAGACCCAGTACTTC. This translates into CASSQDPANPQTQYF.